These 9 T cell receptor beta chains were all obtained from the same sample, sequenced in a study of T cell changes during pregnancy in multiple sclerosis (dated by TCRdb to between 2017 and 2020). Receptor amplification or capture employed the immunoSEQ multiplex PCR assay. Entries here come from immuneACCESS through TCRdb and include only in-frame sequences with V and J called. Some clones fail to appear in such tables; in the studies checked, an unresolved V gene covers under half of the shortfall, and the cause of the remainder is unknown. Here the sample has 45,000 to 60,000 clones; approximately 92% occur a single time. The top ten clones comprise roughly 1.2% of the sample. This specimen consisted of peripheral blood, obtained after pregnancy. Source of these receptors: a female donor in good health, enrolled as a control in a pregnancy study.

The rearrangement uses TRBV30 and TRBJ1-1; no clear D. The V gene lost 0 bases and the J gene lost 5 bases, with 10 bases spanning the gap. CDR1 is GTSNPN, CDR2 SVGIG, per germline (reference sequence). The CDR3 totals 13 residues. The CDR3 sequence is CAWSVGGRTEAFF. In nucleotides, the CDR3 is TGTGCCTGGAGTGTAGGCGGAAGGACTGAAGCTTTCTTT.

The gene calls are TRBV6-4 and TRBJ2-3; TRBD2 agrees at 12 bases. CDR3 length: 16 amino acids. The germline V gene has CDR1 MRHNA and CDR2 SNTAGT. Trimming cost V 5 bases and J 0 bases; bases outside gene matches: 3. The CDR3 here is CASSPSGGASTDTQYF. The CDR3 DNA is TGTGCCAGCAGTCCTAGCGGGGGGGCTAGCACAGATACGCAGTATTTT.

The chain joins TRBV5-1 to TRBJ2-5; D possibly corresponds to TRBD1 (5 bases). The CDR3 is 17 residues long. The V gene lost 7 bases and the J gene lost 4 bases, with 26 bases spanning the gap. Germline CDR1 SGHRS, CDR2 YFSETQ. CDR3 bases: TGCGCCAGCGCCCTGGGGCTAAGCGAAAGGGTAGGAGAGACCCAGTACTTC. Translation gives CASALGLSERVGETQYF.

The rearrangement uses TRBV18 and TRBJ1-1, with 8 bases that match TRBD1. The trim removed 3 bases at V and 10 bases at J, leaving 16 bases unmatched. CDR1 and CDR2 (germline): KGHSH, LQKENI. This CDR3 region has 16 residues. The CDR3 bases are TGTGCCAGCTCACCTTTACAGACAGGGGCCTCTGAAAGAGCTTTCTTT. Protein sequence: CASSPLQTGASERAFF.

The V and J genes are TRBV11-2 and TRBJ1-6; maybe TRBD1 (5 bases). Germline V gene sequence: CDR1 SGHAT, CDR2 FQNNGV. V was shortened by 0 bases and J by 10 bases, with 10 bases between the two germline ends. This CDR3 has 14 residues. The CDR3 DNA reads as TGTGCCAGCAGCTTAGATGGGGGGAAATCACCCCTCCACTTT. As protein: CASSLDGGKSPLHF.

The V call is TRBV2, the J call TRBJ1-1; unclear D gene. V was trimmed by 4 bases and J by 6 bases, leaving 15 bases between them. CDR1 and CDR2 from the germline V gene are SNHLY and FYNNEI. The CDR3 is made up of 14 amino acids. CDR3 DNA sequence: TGTGCCAGCAGTGGAGCCCGGTCCCCCCCTGAAGCTTTCTTT. Translation: CASSGARSPPEAFF.

V and J are TRBV14 and TRBJ2-7, with a possible D match to TRBD2 (5 bases). CDR3 size: 13 residues. CDR1 is SGHDN, CDR2 FVKESK, per germline. V was pared by 4 bases and J by 0 bases, with 7 bases between. The CDR3 nucleotides read TGTGCCAGCAGCCCGGGATTCTCCTACGAGCAGTACTTC. It translates to CASSPGFSYEQYF.

CDR3 sequence (DNA): TGTGCCTGGAGTGGTAGGACTAGCGGGAGAGAATATACGCAGTATTTT. Encoded protein: CAWSGRTSGREYTQYF. The V gene is TRBV30, the J gene TRBJ2-3; TRBD2 matches at 13 bases. This CDR3 has 16 amino acids. J gave up 7 bases and V 1 base, and 8 bases lay outside the gene matches. CDR1 GTSNPN and CDR2 SVGIG come from the germline V gene (reference sequence). The variable domain in full, completed from reference TRBV30 and TRBJ2-3, reads SQTIHQWPATLVQPVGSPLSLECTVEGTSNPNLYWYRQAAGRGLQLLFYSVGIGQISSEVPQNLSASRPQDRQFILSSKKLLLSDSGFYLCAWSGRTSGREYTQYFGPGTRLTVL.

The gene calls are TRBV18 and TRBJ1-4, with TRBD1 identical over 8 bases. CDR1 and CDR2 from the germline V gene are KGHSH and LQKENI. The CDR3 consists of 15 residues. With V trimmed by 0 bases and J by 5 bases, 2 bases remained unmatched. For the CDR3, the DNA is TGTGCCAGCTCACCACCGGACAGGGTAAATGAAAAACTGTTTTTT. It encodes CASSPPDRVNEKLFF.